One and the same sample provided the 28 T cell receptor beta chains below, sequenced in a study of T-cell reconstitution after alpha-beta-depleted transplantation in children (dated by TCRdb to between 2015 and 2016). The library relied on PCR. Sequenced on an Illumina HiSeq 2500. Molecular barcoding was employed in the preparation of TCR libraries, with unique molecular identifiers being used to normalize TCRbeta repertoire quantification. TCRdb reprocessed the public reads (quality trimming at Q25 with fastp, clone calling with MiXCR) and kept in-frame beta chains. Every distinct CDR3 protein forms one entry, paired with its most common genes and DNA. Present in this sample are around 670,000 distinct CDR3 sequences, 13% of which were seen just once. The ten largest make up about 0.77% of the sample. According to the study, the label for this sample's treatment or condition signals: allogeneic hematopoietic cell transplantation with graft depleted of TCRalphabeta T cells and CD19 B cells.

The specimen was PBMCs, collected before TCRalphabeta/CD19-depleted stem cell transplant. The receptors were sampled from a girl aged 2-15 years with congenital amegakaryocytic thrombocytopenia, due to receive a stem cell transplant.

The rearrangement joins TRBV5-1 to TRBJ2-5, with 12 bases fitting TRBD2. CDR3 length: 16 residues. Germline CDR1 reads SGHRS; CDR2 reads YFSETQ. The V segment lost 2 bases and the J segment 3 bases; nucleotides outside the gene matches: 5. The CDR3 sequence: CASSLSTSGGKETQYF. CDR3 nucleotides: TGCGCCAGCAGCTTATCGACTAGCGGGGGAAAAGAGACCCAGTACTTC.

This clonotype was detected a few times. V is TRBV5-1 and J is TRBJ2-5; D uncertain. The CDR3 is 12 residues long. Germline loops: CDR1 SGHRS, CDR2 YFSETQ. V shed 4 bases and J shed 5 bases, with 9 bases lying between them. Here the CDR3 reads CASSDLEETQYF. The CDR3 region has the DNA TGCGCCAGCAGCGACCTAGAGGAGACCCAGTACTTC.

This clonotype was counted a few times. Since a much larger clone is just one base distant, this may be a read error. V gene TRBV28 combines with J gene TRBJ2-1, with 11 bases lining up with TRBD1. The CDR3 extends over 13 amino acids. Germline V lookup: CDR1 MDHEN, CDR2 SYDVKM. Unmatched junction bases numbered 0, after V lost 6 bases and J lost 5 bases. CDR3 DNA sequence: TGTGCCAGCAGGGACAGGGGGCACAATGAGCAGTTCTTC. This gives the protein CASRDRGHNEQFF.

This chain connects TRBV3-1 to TRBJ1-5; tentatively, D is TRBD1 (5 bases). This CDR3 contains 15 residues. Germline V gives CDR1 LGHDT, CDR2 YNNKEL (reference sequence). Trimming removed 4 bases at V and 4 bases at J, with 14 bases between. For the CDR3, the DNA is TGTGCCAGCAGCCTAGACAGCTTACCGAATCAGCCCCAGCATTTT. This codes for CASSLDSLPNQPQHF.

This clonotype was seen a handful of times. V and J are TRBV29-1 and TRBJ1-2; the D is unclear. V was trimmed by 0 bases and J by 8 bases, leaving 13 bases between them. Per the germline V gene, CDR1 is SQVTM and CDR2 is ANQGSEA. The length of the CDR3 is 13 residues. CDR3 region: CSVEDSKALGYTF. The DNA of the CDR3 is TGCAGCGTTGAAGATTCGAAGGCTCTGGGCTACACCTTC.

At least ten counts were recorded for this clonotype. The genes are TRBV12-3 or TRBV12-4 and TRBJ2-3, with TRBD2 matching over 8 bases. The CDR3 spans 16 residues. The trim removed 1 base at V and 2 bases at J, leaving 5 bases unmatched. In DNA, the CDR3 is TGTGCCAGCAGTTTAGGGTCGGGAGGGTCCACAGATACGCAGTATTTT. Translation gives CASSLGSGGSTDTQYF.

The chain has TRBV7-2 and TRBJ2-7; 10 bases agree with TRBD2. Germline V gene lookup returns CDR1 SGHTA and CDR2 FQGNSA. Losses at the gene ends were 5 bases for V and 5 bases for J; bases not matched to a gene: 12. The CDR3 spans 16 residues. The CDR3 reads CASSLTPSGSPHEQYF. The CDR3, as DNA: TGTGCCAGCAGCCTAACTCCTAGCGGGAGTCCCCACGAGCAGTACTTC.

This clonotype occurred many times. V gene TRBV7-9 combines with J gene TRBJ2-1; perhaps TRBD2 as D (5 bases). The V gene's germline CDR1 is SEHNR and CDR2 FQNEAQ (reference sequence). The CDR3 runs to 14 residues. With 3 bases removed from V and 7 bases from J, the gap between germline ends came to 13 bases. CDR3 coding DNA: TGTGCCAGCAGCTTCGGAGGACTGCCTAATGAGCAGTTCTTC. Amino acids: CASSFGGLPNEQFF.

The chain couples TRBV5-1 to TRBJ1-1; D gene ambiguous. This CDR3 region has 14 residues. CDR1 and CDR2 (germline): SGHRS, YFSETQ. V dropped 1 base and J dropped 4 bases, with 11 bases sitting between them. In DNA, the CDR3 is TGCGCCAGCAGCTTGTTGAGCCCGGGCACTGAAGCTTTCTTT. Amino acids: CASSLLSPGTEAFF.

The table lists this clonotype with a few counts. The chain has TRBV3-1 and TRBJ2-7; 7 nucleotides line up with TRBD2. Germline CDR1 reads LGHDT; CDR2 reads YNNKEL (reference sequence). CDR3 size: 16 residues. Trimming took 0 bases from V and 0 from J; bases not matched to a gene: 5. The CDR3 bases are TGTGCCAGCAGCCAAGATTTGGTAGCGGGCTCCTACGAGCAGTACTTC. Its protein product is CASSQDLVAGSYEQYF.

Many counts were recorded for this clonotype. The V and J genes are TRBV29-1 and TRBJ2-3, with D perhaps TRBD1 (6 bases). Trimming shortened V by 4 bases and J by 7 bases, and 12 bases separated the two germline ends. CDR1 SQVTM and CDR2 ANQGSEA come from the germline V gene. The CDR3 extends over 12 amino acids. CDR3 nucleotide sequence: TGCAGCGTTGGGACAGATAGTAATACGCAGTATTTT. It codes for CSVGTDSNTQYF.

The genes are TRBV7-6 and TRBJ2-7; 9 bases line up with TRBD2. The germline CDR1 and CDR2 sequences are SGHVS and FNYEAQ. The CDR3 is 15 residues long. Losses at the gene ends were 1 base for V and 2 bases for J; bases not matched to a gene: 3. CDR3 in amino acids: CASSLGTSDTYEQYF. The CDR3 nucleotides read TGTGCCAGCAGCTTAGGGACTAGCGACACCTACGAGCAGTACTTC.

V is TRBV5-1 and J is TRBJ1-1; 8 nucleotides agree with TRBD1. CDR3 size: 17 residues. Germline loops: CDR1 SGHRS, CDR2 YFSETQ. V shed 4 bases, J shed 0 bases, and the junction held 11 bases outside the gene matches. In DNA form, the CDR3 reads TGCGCCAGCAGCCCGCCCCGGACAGGGTCGATGAACACTGAAGCTTTCTTT. This gives the protein CASSPPRTGSMNTEAFF.

This clonotype was recorded at least ten times. The chain is built from TRBV20-1 and TRBJ2-7, with TRBD1 as a possible D gene (5 bases). V lost 4 bases, J lost 6 bases, and 19 bases lay in between. Germline CDR1 DFQATT, CDR2 SNEGSKA (reference sequence). The CDR3 sequence is 14 residues long. The chain's CDR3 is CSATRASFGSEQYF. The CDR3, as DNA: TGCAGTGCTACCAGGGCTAGTTTCGGATCCGAGCAGTACTTC.

This clonotype appeared a few times. DNA of the CDR3: TGTGCCAGCAGCCCCCTCACAGGGAGGCACGAGCAGTACTTC. Translating it yields CASSPLTGRHEQYF. The J gene is TRBJ2-7, the V gene TRBV3-1; D possibly uses TRBD1 or TRBD2 (6 bases each). Germline V CDR1 and CDR2: LGHDT, YNNKEL (reference sequence). The CDR3 loop spans 14 amino acids. Trimming took 4 bases from V and 5 from J, leaving 15 bases between them.

This clonotype was observed many times. This chain joins TRBV28 and TRBJ2-5; perhaps TRBD2 as D (6 bases). Per the germline V gene, CDR1 is MDHEN and CDR2 is SYDVKM. CDR3 length: 16 amino acids. V was shortened by 3 bases and J by 5 bases, with 19 bases between the two germline ends. The CDR3 here is CASSFSGILKWETQYF. CDR3 nucleotide sequence: TGTGCCAGCAGTTTTAGCGGCATCCTCAAATGGGAGACCCAGTACTTC.

The genes are TRBV5-1 and TRBJ2-5, with 10 bases fitting TRBD2. The J segment lost 3 bases and the V segment lost 3 bases, leaving 2 bases of the junction unmatched. Per the germline V gene, CDR1 is SGHRS and CDR2 is YFSETQ. CDR3 length: 14 residues. The CDR3 here is CASSYGLAEETQYF. The CDR3 region has the DNA TGCGCCAGCAGCTACGGACTAGCGGAAGAGACCCAGTACTTC.

This clonotype was detected ten times or more. The gene calls are TRBV12-3 or TRBV12-4 and TRBJ1-6; tentatively, D is TRBD1 (5 bases). Trimming removed 0 bases from V and 5 bases from J, with 11 bases in between. CDR3 length equals 16 residues. In nucleotides, the CDR3 is TGTGCCAGCAGTTTAGCGTGGGACGTAAATAATTCACCCCTCCACTTT. It codes for CASSLAWDVNNSPLHF.

This clonotype was detected ten times or more. V usage is TRBV6-5 and J usage is TRBJ2-1; TRBD2 agrees at 11 bases. CDR1 and CDR2 (germline): MNHEY, SVGAGI. The CDR3 totals 18 residues. The V segment lost 2 bases and the J segment 0 bases; nucleotides outside the gene matches: 6. This CDR3 is CASSYGTSGKSSYNEQFF. In DNA, the CDR3 is TGTGCCAGCAGTTACGGGACTAGCGGAAAAAGCTCCTACAATGAGCAGTTCTTC.

The V gene is TRBV20-1, the J gene TRBJ2-6; D is ambiguous. Trimming removed 2 bases at V and 0 bases at J, with 5 bases between. CDR1 and CDR2 (germline): DFQATT, SNEGSKA (reference sequence). The CDR3 consists of 14 residues. The DNA of the CDR3 is TGCAGTGCTAGACCCTTCTCTGGGGCCAACGTCCTGACTTTC. Amino acids: CSARPFSGANVLTF.

This clonotype was recorded at least ten times. This chain uses TRBV20-1 with TRBJ2-1; D is undetermined. CDR3 length equals 14 residues. Germline V gene lookup returns CDR1 DFQATT and CDR2 SNEGSKA (reference sequence). Trimming took 6 bases from V and 4 from J, leaving 16 bases between them. CDR3 nucleotides: TGCAGTGCCCTCAAGTCCCTGTTGTACAATGAGCAGTTCTTC. Amino acids: CSALKSLLYNEQFF.

The chain links TRBV7-3 to TRBJ1-2; tentatively, D is TRBD1 (5 bases). Between the trimmed V and J ends, which lost 6 bases and 2 bases, there was a span of 13 bases. This CDR3 region has 14 residues. Germline-derived CDR1 and CDR2 are SGHTA and FQGTGA. CDR3 DNA sequence: TGTGCCAGCAGACCGCGTGAGGGGAACTATGGCTACACCTTC. Translated: CASRPREGNYGYTF.

This clonotype came up many times. This chain joins TRBV20-1 and TRBJ1-6; no reliable D call. V lost 2 bases and J 7 bases, leaving 15 bases between the germline ends. CDR1 and CDR2 (germline): DFQATT, SNEGSKA (reference sequence). This CDR3 contains 15 residues. The CDR3 region has the DNA TGCAGTGCTAGATCCCAGGACGGTCCAAATTCACCCCTCCACTTT. Translation gives CSARSQDGPNSPLHF.

This clonotype was detected ten times or more. The chain uses TRBV5-1 and TRBJ2-5; D is perhaps TRBD1 (5 bases). Germline V lookup: CDR1 SGHRS, CDR2 YFSETQ. V gave up 1 base and J gave up 3 bases, with 7 bases separating them. The CDR3 extends over 13 amino acids. CDR3 bases: TGCGCCAGCAGCTTGCCGACAGAAGAGACCCAGTACTTC. It codes for CASSLPTEETQYF. The full variable domain, in which reference TRBV5-1 and TRBJ2-5 provide the parts outside the CDR3, is KAGVTQTPRYLIKTRGQQVTLSCSPISGHRSVSWYQQTPGQGLQFLFEYFSETQRNKGNFPGRFSGRQFSNSRSEMNVSTLELGDSALYLCASSLPTEETQYFGPGTRLLVL.

As regards this clonotype: This may stem from a read error, because a much larger clone lies one nucleotide away. This CDR3 is missing its conserved last phenylalanine or tryptophan, likely due to a read error. This chain joins TRBV29-1 and TRBJ1-4, with a tentative D call TRBD1 (6 bases). Germline V gene sequence: CDR1 SQVTM, CDR2 ANQGSEA. The CDR3 is made up of 15 amino acids. V lost 6 bases to trimming and J lost 8 bases, with 22 bases between them. The CDR3 reads CSVAAQGYGQEKLFL. The CDR3 DNA reads as TGCAGCGTGGCCGCCCAGGGGTACGGGCAAGAAAAACTGTTTTTG.

This chain joins TRBV7-7 and TRBJ2-5, with D possibly TRBD1 on 5 matching bases. From germline, CDR1 is SSHAT and CDR2 FNYEAQ (reference sequence). This CDR3 contains 13 residues. V was cut by 5 bases and J by 5 bases, with 12 bases left in between. The CDR3 region has the DNA TGTGCCAGCAGCCGTTTGGACATGGAGACCCAGTACTTC. Amino acids: CASSRLDMETQYF.

This clonotype was recorded at least ten times. The chain is built from TRBV14 and TRBJ2-1, with 11 bases matching TRBD2. The CDR3 totals 15 residues. J lost 3 bases, V lost 4 bases, and 2 bases had no gene match. Germline V gene data show CDR1 as SGHDN and CDR2 as FVKESK. The CDR3 bases are TGTGCCAGCAGCCGACTAGCGGGAAACTACAATGAGCAGTTCTTC. This encodes CASSRLAGNYNEQFF.

Remarks on this clonotype: This may stem from a read error, because a much larger clone lies one nucleotide away. This likely comes from a read error, as the CDR3 has no conserved phenylalanine or tryptophan at its end. This chain links TRBV5-1 with TRBJ2-5; 7 bases match TRBD1. Germline V gene data show CDR1 as SGHRS and CDR2 as YFSETQ. Germline trimming cut 3 bases from V and 4 bases from J; bases unmatched to any gene: 6. The CDR3 totals 14 residues. CDR3 DNA: TGCGCCAGCAGCTCCTCCGACAGGGTAGAGACCCAGTACTTA. The encoded protein is CASSSSDRVETQYL.